This T cell receptor beta chain was recorded in a study of spatial heterogeneity in lung cancer. In germline, CDR1 is SGDLS, CDR2 YYNGEE. Trimming took off 7 bases at V and 2 bases at J, with 17 bases between the two ends. The CDR3 is 15 residues long. The table lists this clonotype with a few counts. Its specificity is unknown. MiXCR, run by TCRdb on the 5' RACE reads, gives a single entry per CDR3 protein. The sample lists just over 8,000 distinct CDR3 sequences; about 10% were seen once. The time point is: sample taken at primary tumor resection. The study's findings and limits: Intratumoral expanded alpha and beta TCR counts were found to track tumor mutation counts.

This receptor was taken from a male donor with early-stage non-small cell lung cancer. The specimen comprised lung tumor tissue, sampled at surgery. The J gene is TRBJ2-3, the V gene TRBV9; D ambiguous. The CDR3 loop reads CASGFGRANTDTQYF. CDR3 coding DNA: TGTGCCAGCGGATTTGGCAGAGCTAACACAGATACGCAGTATTTT. The complete variable domain, with remaining parts taken from reference TRBV9 and TRBJ2-3, reads DSGVTQTPKHLITATGQRVTLRCSPRSGDLSVYWYQQSLDQGLQFLIQYYNGEERAKGNILERFSAQQFPDLHSELNLSSLELGDSALYFCASGFGRANTDTQYFGPGTRLTVL.